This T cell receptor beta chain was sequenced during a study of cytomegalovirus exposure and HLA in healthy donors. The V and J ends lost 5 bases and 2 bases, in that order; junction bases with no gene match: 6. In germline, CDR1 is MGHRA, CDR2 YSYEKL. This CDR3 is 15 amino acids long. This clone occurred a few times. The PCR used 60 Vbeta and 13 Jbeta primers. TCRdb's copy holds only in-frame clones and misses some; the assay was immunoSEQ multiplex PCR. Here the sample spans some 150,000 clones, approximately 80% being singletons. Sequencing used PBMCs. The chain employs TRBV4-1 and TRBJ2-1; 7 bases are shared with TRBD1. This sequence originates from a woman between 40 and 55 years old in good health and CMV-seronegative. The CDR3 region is CASSSTGSPYNEQFF. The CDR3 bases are TGCGCCAGCAGCTCGACAGGGAGCCCCTACAATGAGCAGTTCTTC.